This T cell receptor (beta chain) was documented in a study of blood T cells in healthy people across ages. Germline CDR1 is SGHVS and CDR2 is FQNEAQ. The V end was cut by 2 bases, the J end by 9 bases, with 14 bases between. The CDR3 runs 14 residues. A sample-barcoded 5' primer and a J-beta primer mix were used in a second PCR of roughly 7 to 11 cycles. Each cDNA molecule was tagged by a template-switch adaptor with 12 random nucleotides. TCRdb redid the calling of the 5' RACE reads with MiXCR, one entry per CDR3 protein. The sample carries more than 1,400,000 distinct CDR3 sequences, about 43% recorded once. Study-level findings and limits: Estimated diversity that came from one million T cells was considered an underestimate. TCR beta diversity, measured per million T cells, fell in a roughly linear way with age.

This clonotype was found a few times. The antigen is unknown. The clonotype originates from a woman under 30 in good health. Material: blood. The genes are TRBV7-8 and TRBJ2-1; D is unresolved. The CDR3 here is CASSLRTLPLEQFF. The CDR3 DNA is TGTGCCAGCAGCTTAAGAACACTTCCCCTTGAGCAGTTCTTC.